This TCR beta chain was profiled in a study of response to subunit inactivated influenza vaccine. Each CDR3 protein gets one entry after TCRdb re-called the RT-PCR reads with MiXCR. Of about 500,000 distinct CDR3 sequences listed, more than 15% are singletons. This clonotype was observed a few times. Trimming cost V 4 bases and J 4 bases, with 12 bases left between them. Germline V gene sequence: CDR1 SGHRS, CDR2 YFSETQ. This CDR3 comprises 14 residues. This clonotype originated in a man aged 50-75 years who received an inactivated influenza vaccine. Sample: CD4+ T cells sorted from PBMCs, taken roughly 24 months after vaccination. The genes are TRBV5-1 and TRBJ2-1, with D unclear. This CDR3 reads CASSIAQVYNEQFF. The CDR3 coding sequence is TGCGCCAGCAGCATCGCGCAGGTATACAATGAGCAGTTCTTC.